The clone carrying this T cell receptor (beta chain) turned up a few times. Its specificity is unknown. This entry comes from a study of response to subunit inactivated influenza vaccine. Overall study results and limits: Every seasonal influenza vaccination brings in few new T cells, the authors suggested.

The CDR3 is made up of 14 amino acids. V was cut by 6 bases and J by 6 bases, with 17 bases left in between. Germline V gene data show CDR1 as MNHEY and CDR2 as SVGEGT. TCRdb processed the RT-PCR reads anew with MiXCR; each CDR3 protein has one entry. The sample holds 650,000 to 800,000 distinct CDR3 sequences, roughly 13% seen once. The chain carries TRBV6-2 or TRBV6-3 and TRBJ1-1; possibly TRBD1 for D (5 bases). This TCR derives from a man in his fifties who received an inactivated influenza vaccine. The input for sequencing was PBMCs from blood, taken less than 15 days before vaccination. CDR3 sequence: CASSKQAAGAEAFF. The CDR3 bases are TGTGCCAGCAGCAAACAGGCAGCGGGAGCTGAAGCTTTCTTT.